Shown below are 2 T cell receptor beta chains from a single sample sequenced in a study of blood T cell repertoires in COVID-19. TCRdb's copy holds only in-frame clones and misses some; the assay was immunoSEQ multiplex PCR. The top ten clones hold 7.8% of a sample with about 210,000 clones, 82% of them seen once. The sample comprised peripheral blood. These TCRs come from a woman aged 55-75 years with COVID-19, enrolled during active disease.

This sequence joins TRBV7-9 and TRBJ2-2; maybe TRBD2 (5 bases). This CDR3 has 16 residues. The ends were cut back, 4 bases at V and 6 bases at J, with 18 bases in the middle. Germline V gene data show CDR1 as SEHNR and CDR2 as FQNEAQ (reference sequence). CDR3 coding DNA: TGTGCCAGCAGCTGGACTGGGTCGAAATTTTCCGGGGAGCTGTTTTTT. Residues: CASSWTGSKFSGELFF. Full variable domain (remainder filled in from reference TRBV7-9 and TRBJ2-2): DTGVSQNPRHKITKRGQNVTFRCDPISEHNRLYWYRQTLGQGPEFLTYFQNEAQLEKSRLLSDRFSAERPKGSFSTLEIQRTEQGDSAMYLCASSWTGSKFSGELFFGEGSRLTVL.

The rearrangement joins TRBV6-2 or TRBV6-3 to TRBJ2-1, with 7 bases aligning to TRBD2. Germline trimming cut 5 bases from V and 7 bases from J; bases unmatched to any gene: 17. The CDR3 totals 17 residues. Germline-derived CDR1 and CDR2 are MNHEY and SVGEGT. CDR3 sequence (DNA): TGTGCCAGCAGTCCCCTAGGGGCGGGAGAGGGTAGGAATGAGCAGTTCTTC. Protein sequence: CASSPLGAGEGRNEQFF.